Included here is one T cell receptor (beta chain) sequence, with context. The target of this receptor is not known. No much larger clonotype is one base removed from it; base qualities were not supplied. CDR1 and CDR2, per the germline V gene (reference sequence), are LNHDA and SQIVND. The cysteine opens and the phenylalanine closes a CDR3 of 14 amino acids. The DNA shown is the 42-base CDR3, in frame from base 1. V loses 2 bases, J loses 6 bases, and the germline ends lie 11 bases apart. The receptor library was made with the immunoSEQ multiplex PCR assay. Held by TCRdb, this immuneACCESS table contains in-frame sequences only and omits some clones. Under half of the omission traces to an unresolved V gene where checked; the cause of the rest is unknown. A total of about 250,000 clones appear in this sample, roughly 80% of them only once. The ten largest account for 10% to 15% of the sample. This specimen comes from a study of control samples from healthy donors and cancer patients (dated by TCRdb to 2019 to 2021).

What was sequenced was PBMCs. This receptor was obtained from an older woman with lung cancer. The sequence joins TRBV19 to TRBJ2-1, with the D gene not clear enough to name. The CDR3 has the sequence CASSILEQANEQFF. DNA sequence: TGTGCCAGTAGTATACTCGAGCAAGCCAATGAGCAGTTCTTC.